This note documents a single T cell receptor beta chain sequence. These data originate in a study of blood T cell repertoires in COVID-19. Whole-study context: Samples of COVID-19 (acute and convalescent) were obtained from the United States, Italy and Spain.

J was trimmed by 5 bases and V by 3 bases; bases with no gene match: 11. Germline CDR1 reads MNHNS; CDR2 reads SASEGT. CDR3 size: 16 residues. In the original processing: Amplifying reference gene primers gave estimates of nucleated cell counts. Method: immunoSEQ multiplex PCR; TCRdb's copy keeps in-frame clones and lacks some. V and J calls plus clone size are reproduced from that table; the DNA served to infer D and trimming. The sample holds around 700,000 clones, 80% to 90% seen once. The rearrangement joins TRBV6-1 to TRBJ2-7, with 9 bases fitting TRBD1. The sequence was collected from a young woman with acute or convalescent COVID-19. Material for sequencing was peripheral blood. DNA of the CDR3: TGTGCCAGCAGTGACGGGGCCGGGACAGGGTTCGACGAGCAGTACTTC. Translated, it gives CASSDGAGTGFDEQYF.